Reported below is one TCR beta chain. The data were obtained in a study of blood T cell repertoires in COVID-19. Study in general: Whether acute or convalescent, the COVID-19 samples came from the United States, Italy and Spain. Sources were T cells, B-cell-depleted T cells, or PBMCs; the material itself was cDNA or gDNA.

In germline, CDR1 is MDHEN, CDR2 SYDVKM. The CDR3 loop spans 16 amino acids. Deletions cut 5 bases from V and 5 bases from J, with 21 bases between. Original processing notes: Amplification with reference gene primers provided the estimates of nucleated cell counts. Clones were read by immunoSEQ multiplex PCR, and TCRdb kept only the in-frame ones, dropping some. The V and J calls and clone size are taken from that table; D and trimming were inferred from the DNA. The profile covers roughly 220,000 clones, with roughly four fifths appearing a single time and about 2.9% taken by the ten largest. This TCR was recovered from a woman younger than 45 who had recovered from COVID-19. Input material: peripheral blood. The chain couples TRBV28 to TRBJ2-5, with D possibly TRBD2 on 7 matching bases. The CDR3 here is CASSPTGAGVEETQYF. DNA for the CDR3: TGTGCCAGCAGTCCAACGGGGGCGGGAGTAGAGGAGACCCAGTACTTC.